What follows are 31 T cell receptor beta chains derived from one specimen sequenced in a study of blood T cell repertoires in COVID-19. Here immunoSEQ multiplex PCR was the method, and the copy in TCRdb shows in-frame clones only, minus some. The sample has 270,000 or so clones, roughly 84% seen once; the top ten hold under 8%. The source material was PBMCs or T cells enriched from blood (not recorded which). The source of these receptors is a woman in her 50s who had been exposed to COVID-19.

V and J are TRBV20-1 and TRBJ1-1; D gene ambiguous. CDR3 size: 11 residues. V gave up 6 bases and J gave up 12 bases, with 17 bases separating them. CDR1 and CDR2 from the germline V gene are DFQATT and SNEGSKA (reference sequence). CDR3 amino acids: CSALDGGLSFF. The CDR3 coding sequence is TGCAGTGCCCTGGACGGAGGGTTGTCTTTCTTT.

The J gene is TRBJ1-2, the V gene TRBV7-2; D not resolved. CDR3 length equals 12 residues. V was cut by 3 bases and J by 5 bases, with 7 bases left in between. Germline-derived CDR1 and CDR2 are SGHTA and FQGNSA. The CDR3 protein is CASSFAQYGYTF. The CDR3 nucleotides read TGTGCCAGCAGCTTTGCACAGTATGGCTACACCTTC.

The rearrangement joins TRBV12-3 or TRBV12-4 to TRBJ2-2; TRBD2 is a possible D gene (5 bases). Trimming removed 5 bases at V and 6 bases at J, with 10 bases between. This CDR3 is built from 13 residues. CDR3 sequence (DNA): TGTGCCAGCAGTCCCACGGGGTCCGGGGAGCTGTTTTTT. It translates to CASSPTGSGELFF.

As concerns this clone: Distinct nucleotide sequences in the sample also encode this CDR3. CDR3 sequence reads: CASSLIRGEQYF. The CDR3 DNA follows: TGTGCCAGCAGCTTAATCCGGGGCGAGCAGTACTTC. V is TRBV7-9 and J is TRBJ2-7, with D perhaps TRBD2 (5 bases). The CDR3 length is 12 residues. The germline V gene has CDR1 SEHNR and CDR2 FQNEAQ (reference sequence). Trimming removed 2 bases from V and 6 bases from J, with 8 bases in between.

The V gene is TRBV5-6, the J gene TRBJ1-1; D gene uncertain. V lost 4 bases and J 1 base, leaving 8 bases between the germline ends. This CDR3 spans 13 amino acids. The germline V gene encodes CDR1 SGHDT and CDR2 YYEEEE. CDR3 residues: CASSGGGNTEAFF. The CDR3 DNA follows: TGTGCCAGCAGCGGAGGAGGGAACACTGAAGCTTTCTTT.

The rearrangement links TRBV3-1 (or the pseudogene TRBV3-2) to TRBJ1-5; tentative D call: TRBD1 (5 bases). V shed 1 base and J shed 3 bases, with 10 bases lying between them. The CDR3 is made up of 15 amino acids. From germline, CDR1 is LGHDT and CDR2 YNNKEL (reference sequence). In DNA, the CDR3 is TGTGCCAGCAGCCAAGGAGCAGGGATCAATCAGCCCCAGCATTTT. Protein: CASSQGAGINQPQHF.

This clone was observed a few times. The V and J genes are TRBV2 and TRBJ2-3; D is undetermined. The V end was cut by 4 bases, the J end by 2 bases, with 13 bases between. Germline loops: CDR1 SNHLY, CDR2 FYNNEI. This CDR3 contains 15 residues. The CDR3 region is CASSAETSDTDTQYF. The CDR3 nucleotides read TGTGCCAGCAGTGCGGAGACCTCTGACACAGATACGCAGTATTTT.

This clone occurred once. The J gene is TRBJ1-1, the V gene TRBV28, with D possibly TRBD1 on 5 matching bases. CDR1 and CDR2 from the germline V gene are MDHEN and SYDVKM. The CDR3 loop spans 14 amino acids. With 4 bases removed from V and 3 bases from J, the gap between germline ends came to 12 bases. This CDR3 is CASSSPDIYTEAFF. The CDR3 DNA sequence: TGTGCCAGCAGTTCACCGGACATCTACACTGAAGCTTTCTTT.

The chain links TRBV2 to TRBJ1-4; tentatively, D is TRBD1 (6 bases). This CDR3 contains 14 residues. CDR1 and CDR2 from the germline V gene are SNHLY and FYNNEI. Between the trimmed V and J ends, which lost 1 base and 6 bases, there was a span of 9 bases. The CDR3 DNA reads TGTGCCAGCAGTGAAGACAGGGAAGATGAAAAACTGTTTTTT. Translating it yields CASSEDREDEKLFF.

This chain links TRBV5-1 with TRBJ1-2; the D is unclear. Germline V CDR1 and CDR2: SGHRS, YFSETQ. Trimming took 0 bases from V and 8 from J, leaving 11 bases between them. This CDR3 has 13 amino acids. The DNA for the CDR3 is TGCGCCAGCAGCTTGGGGCAGACTCTCGGCTACACCTTC. Translation gives CASSLGQTLGYTF.

The rearrangement uses TRBV5-4 and TRBJ1-1, with D maybe TRBD1 (5 bases). The CDR3 runs to 14 residues. The germline V gene has CDR1 SGHNT and CDR2 YYREEE (reference sequence). Deletions cut 4 bases from V and 5 bases from J, with 15 bases between. CDR3 loop: CASSTPGGNTEAFF. CDR3 coding DNA: TGTGCCAGCAGCACCCCCGGGGGGAATACTGAAGCTTTCTTT.

CDR3 nucleotide sequence: TGTGCCAGCAGCTTGGTGGGGAGGAGTAACTATGGCTACACCTTC. Translated, it gives CASSLVGRSNYGYTF. This chain connects TRBV5-6 to TRBJ1-2; D not resolved. Germline CDR1 reads SGHDT; CDR2 reads YYEEEE. The CDR3 sequence is 15 residues long. V was clipped by 0 bases and J by 1 base, with 10 bases between them.

The chain links TRBV7-7 to TRBJ2-3; 8 bases line up with TRBD2. The germline V gene encodes CDR1 SSHAT and CDR2 FNYEAQ (reference sequence). With 5 bases clipped from V and 6 bases from J, the junction kept 10 bases outside the gene matches. There are 15 residues in the CDR3. CDR3 loop: CASSQTGGAGDTQYF. The DNA of the CDR3 is TGTGCCAGCAGCCAAACCGGGGGGGCCGGGGATACGCAGTATTTT.

The rearrangement uses TRBV3-1 (or the pseudogene TRBV3-2) and TRBJ2-1; TRBD1 matches 9 bases. Germline CDR1 LGHDT, CDR2 YNNKEL (reference sequence). V dropped 4 bases and J dropped 4; count of bases not matched to a gene: 11. The CDR3 has 17 residues. DNA for the CDR3: TGTGCCAGCAGCCCCGGGACAGGGTTTTCATCTTACAATGAGCAGTTCTTC. Translating it yields CASSPGTGFSSYNEQFF.

This chain connects TRBV12-3 or TRBV12-4 to TRBJ1-5; D gene uncertain. The V end was cut by 2 bases, the J end by 11 bases, with 13 bases between. The CDR3 sequence is 13 residues long. The CDR3 DNA reads TGTGCCAGCAGTTTATTCCCAGACCGGGCCCAGCATTTT. It is translated as CASSLFPDRAQHF.

The rearrangement links TRBV7-2 to TRBJ1-2; TRBD1 agrees at 11 bases. After removal of 4 bases from V and 10 bases from J, the junction contained 5 bases not matched to a gene. This CDR3 is built from 13 residues. Germline-derived CDR1 and CDR2 are SGHTA and FQGNSA. As DNA, the CDR3 is TGTGCCAGCAGCTATAGGACAGGGGGCGTCTACACCTTC. Amino acids: CASSYRTGGVYTF.

The V and J genes are TRBV5-8 and TRBJ1-1, with D uncertain. Germline CDR1 and CDR2: SGHTS and YDEGEE. V was cut by 3 bases and J by 1 base, with 10 bases left in between. The CDR3 is made up of 14 amino acids. The CDR3 protein is CASSSRTGNTEAFF. CDR3 in DNA: TGTGCCAGCAGCTCCCGTACGGGGAACACTGAAGCTTTCTTT.

The chain has TRBV5-1 and TRBJ1-1, with D possibly being TRBD1 (5 bases). CDR1 and CDR2 from the germline V gene are SGHRS and YFSETQ. The CDR3 length is 14 residues. V lost 3 bases and J 8 bases, leaving 17 bases between the germline ends. In nucleotides, the CDR3 is TGCGCCAGCAGCTCTGTGGGGCCAATCACAGAAGCTTTCTTT. Translating gives CASSSVGPITEAFF.

The chain combines TRBV6-5 with TRBJ1-2, with D possibly matching TRBD1 (5 bases). Looked up from germline, CDR1 is MNHEY and CDR2 is SVGAGI. V was clipped by 7 bases and J by 8 bases, with 14 bases between them. The CDR3 contains 12 residues. Here the CDR3 DNA reads TGTGCCAGCATGTCAAGGGGATCGGGCTACACCTTC. Translated: CASMSRGSGYTF.

This clone was detected once. This chain connects TRBV2 to TRBJ2-5; the D gene is possibly TRBD2 (6 bases). This CDR3 comprises 14 residues. Trimming cost V 6 bases and J 5 bases, with 16 bases left between them. CDR1 and CDR2 from the germline V gene are SNHLY and FYNNEI. CDR3 region: CASSVGGDRETQYF. DNA for the CDR3: TGTGCCAGCAGCGTGGGGGGTGATCGGGAGACCCAGTACTTC.

The genes are TRBV15 and TRBJ2-5; 7 bases line up with TRBD1. Losses at the gene ends were 5 bases for V and 3 bases for J; bases not matched to a gene: 9. This CDR3 has 15 amino acids. Germline V gene data show CDR1 as LNHNV and CDR2 as YYDKDF (reference sequence). The chain's CDR3 is CATSVSLDREETQYF. The CDR3 region has the DNA TGTGCCACCAGCGTCAGCCTCGACAGGGAAGAGACCCAGTACTTC.

In regard to this clone: The germline gene is not matched at one end of the junction; a read error may be the cause. The rearrangement joins TRBV10-3 to TRBJ1-4; tentatively, D is TRBD1 (5 bases). Germline V gene sequence: CDR1 ENHRY, CDR2 SYGVKD. This CDR3 is 17 amino acids long. Written as DNA, the CDR3 is TGTGCCATCAGTGAGGGTCGGGGGGACGCGGCTAAGGAAAAACTGTTTTTT. Translated, it gives CAISEGRGDAAKEKLFF.

CDR3 region: CASSSLEGAVTEAFF. CDR3 coding DNA: TGTGCCAGCAGTTCCCTTGAGGGGGCGGTAACTGAAGCTTTCTTT. The chain recombines TRBV28 with TRBJ1-1; 7 nucleotides line up with TRBD1. Unmatched junction bases numbered 10, after V lost 4 bases and J lost 5 bases. This CDR3 has 15 amino acids. Looked up from germline, CDR1 is MDHEN and CDR2 is SYDVKM.

This clone is a singleton in its sample. V gene TRBV18 combines with J gene TRBJ1-3; no reliable D call. The germline gives CDR1 KGHSH, CDR2 LQKENI. This CDR3 region has 16 residues. Trimming cost V 0 bases and J 0 bases, with 9 bases left between them. The CDR3 loop reads CASSPPRGSSGNTIYF. Here the CDR3 DNA reads TGTGCCAGCTCACCACCCCGCGGCTCCTCTGGAAACACCATATATTTT.

V and J are TRBV5-1 and TRBJ1-1; D not certain. V was clipped by 0 bases and J by 10 bases, with 10 bases between them. The CDR3 spans 12 residues. Per the germline V gene, CDR1 is SGHRS and CDR2 is YFSETQ. The CDR3 DNA sequence: TGCGCCAGCAGCTTGGGTGAATCGGGAGCTTTCTTT. It encodes CASSLGESGAFF.

The chain is built from TRBV6-1 and TRBJ1-2, with a possible D match to TRBD1 (6 bases). The CDR3 covers 16 residues. Trimming removed 2 bases from V and 1 base from J, with 14 bases in between. The germline CDR1 and CDR2 sequences are MNHNS and SASEGT. The DNA for the CDR3 is TGTGCCAGCAGTGAACGGGCGGGGGGGCTTAACTATGGCTACACCTTC. Encoded protein: CASSERAGGLNYGYTF.

This clone has just a few counts. The gene calls are TRBV9 and TRBJ1-3; unclear D gene. The CDR3 contains 15 residues. The germline V gene has CDR1 SGDLS and CDR2 YYNGEE. Trimming stripped 3 bases from V and 3 bases from J, with 13 bases between. The CDR3 region has the DNA TGTGCCAGCAGCGGGAGGGCAGAGTTTGGAAACACCATATATTTT. Encoded protein: CASSGRAEFGNTIYF. Complete variable domain (other parts from reference TRBV9 and TRBJ1-3): DSGVTQTPKHLITATGQRVTLRCSPRSGDLSVYWYQQSLDQGLQFLIQYYNGEERAKGNILERFSAQQFPDLHSELNLSSLELGDSALYFCASSGRAEFGNTIYFGEGSWLTVV.

This clone occurred once. V usage is TRBV13 and J usage is TRBJ1-2, with unresolved D. The CDR3 contains 16 residues. V gave up 4 bases and J gave up 4 bases, with 19 bases separating them. The V gene's germline CDR1 is PRHDT and CDR2 FYEKMQ (reference sequence). The CDR3 nucleotides read TGTGCCAGCAGCTCGCAAACGGTGGGGAGCCCCTATGGCTACACCTTC. This codes for CASSSQTVGSPYGYTF.

In its sample, this clone was seen a few times. The rearrangement links TRBV5-8 to TRBJ2-5, with 9 bases lining up with TRBD2. Trimming at V came to 3 bases and at J to 1 base, leaving 7 bases not matched to a gene. Germline values: CDR1 SGHTS, CDR2 YDEGEE. The CDR3 extends over 16 amino acids. The CDR3 protein is CASSSGAGLAQETQYF. For the CDR3, the DNA is TGTGCCAGCAGCTCAGGGGCGGGACTAGCCCAAGAGACCCAGTACTTC.

The V call is TRBV6-1, the J call TRBJ1-2; D might be TRBD1 (5 bases). The CDR3 sequence is 15 residues long. Deletions cut 2 bases from V and 4 bases from J, with 14 bases between. The germline CDR1 and CDR2 sequences are MNHNS and SASEGT. The chain's CDR3 is CASSELLGLGYGYTF. CDR3 DNA sequence: TGTGCCAGCAGTGAATTGTTGGGGCTGGGCTATGGCTACACCTTC.

This chain connects TRBV7-9 to TRBJ1-2; D remains unclear. V was clipped by 1 base and J by 2 bases, with 8 bases between them. From germline, CDR1 is SEHNR and CDR2 FQNEAQ (reference sequence). This CDR3 is 14 amino acids long. CDR3 in DNA: TGTGCCAGCAGCTTAGTGGGAGAGAACTATGGCTACACCTTC. Protein sequence: CASSLVGENYGYTF.